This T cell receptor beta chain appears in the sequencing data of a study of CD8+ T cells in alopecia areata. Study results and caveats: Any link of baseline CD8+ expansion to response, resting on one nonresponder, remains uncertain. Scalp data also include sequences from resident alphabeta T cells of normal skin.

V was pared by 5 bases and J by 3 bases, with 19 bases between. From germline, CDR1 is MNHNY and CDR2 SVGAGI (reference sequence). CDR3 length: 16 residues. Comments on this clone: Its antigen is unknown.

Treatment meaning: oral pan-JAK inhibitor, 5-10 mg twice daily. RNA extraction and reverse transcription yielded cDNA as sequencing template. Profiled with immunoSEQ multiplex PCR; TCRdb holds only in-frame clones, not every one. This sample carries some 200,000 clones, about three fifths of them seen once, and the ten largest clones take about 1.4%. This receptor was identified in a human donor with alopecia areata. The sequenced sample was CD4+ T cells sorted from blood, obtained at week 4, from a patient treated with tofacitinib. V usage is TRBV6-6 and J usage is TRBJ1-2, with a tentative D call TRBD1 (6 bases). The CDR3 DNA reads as TGTGCCAGCAGTAGGAACAGGGTCGAGGAGCACTATGGCTACACCTTC. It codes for CASSRNRVEEHYGYTF.